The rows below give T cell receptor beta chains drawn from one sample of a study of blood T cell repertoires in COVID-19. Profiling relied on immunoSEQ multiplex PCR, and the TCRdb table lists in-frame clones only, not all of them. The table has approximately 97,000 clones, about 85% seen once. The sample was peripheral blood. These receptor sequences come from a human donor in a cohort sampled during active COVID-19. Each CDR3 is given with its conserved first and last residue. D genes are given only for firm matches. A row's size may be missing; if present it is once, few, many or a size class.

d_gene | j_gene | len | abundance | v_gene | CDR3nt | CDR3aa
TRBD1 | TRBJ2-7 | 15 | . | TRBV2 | TGTGCCAGCAGTTTCGACAGGGGGAGAGGATACGAGCAGTACTTC | CASSFDRGRGYEQYF
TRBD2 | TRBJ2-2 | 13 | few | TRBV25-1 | TGTGCCAGTAGAAGCGGGGGAACCGGGGAGCTGTTTTTT | CASRSGGTGELFF
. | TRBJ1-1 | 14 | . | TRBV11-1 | TGTGCCAGCAGCACTTATCCCACAGACAGTGCGGCTTTCTTT | CASSTYPTDSAAFF
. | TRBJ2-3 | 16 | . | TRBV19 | TGTGCCAGTAGTATAGTGGGGCCTCAGAGCACAGATACGCAGTATTTT | CASSIVGPQSTDTQYF
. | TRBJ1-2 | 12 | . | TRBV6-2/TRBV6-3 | TGTGCCAGCAGTTACTCGAAAGGGGGACACACCTTC | CASSYSKGGHTF
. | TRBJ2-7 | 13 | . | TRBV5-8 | TGTGCCAGCAGCTTACGAGAACCCCACGAGCAGTACTTC | CASSLREPHEQYF
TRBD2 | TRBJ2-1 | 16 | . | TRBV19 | TGTGCCAGTAGTACAAGCGGGAGGGCCTCCTACAATGAGCAGTTCTTC | CASSTSGRASYNEQFF
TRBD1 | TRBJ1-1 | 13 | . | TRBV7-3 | TGTGCCAGCAGCTCAGGGGGGAACACTGAAGCTTTCTTT | CASSSGGNTEAFF
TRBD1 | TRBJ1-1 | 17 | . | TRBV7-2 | TGTGCCAGCAGCTCAACAGGGGCTTCAAACGTGAACACTGAAGCTTTCTTT | CASSSTGASNVNTEAFF
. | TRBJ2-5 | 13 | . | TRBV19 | TGTGCCAGTAGTATAGCGCAGGGGGAGACCCAGTACTTC | CASSIAQGETQYF
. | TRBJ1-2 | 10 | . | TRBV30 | TGTGCCTGCAAGCACTATGGCTACACCTTC | CACKHYGYTF
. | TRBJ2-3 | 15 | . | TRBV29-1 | TGCAGCGTTGAAATCTTACAGGGCTCCACAGATACGCAGTATTTT | CSVEILQGSTDTQYF
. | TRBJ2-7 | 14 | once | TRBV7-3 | TGTGCCAGCACCAAGGGGGGGAGCTCCTACGAGCAGTACTTC | CASTKGGSSYEQYF
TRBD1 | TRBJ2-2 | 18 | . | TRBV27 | TGTGCCAGCAGTCCCCGCCGGGACAGGGGGAGAACAGCCGGGGAGCTGTTTTTT | CASSPRRDRGRTAGELFF
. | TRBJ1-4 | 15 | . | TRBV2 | TGTGCCAGCTTACGATGGGCGAGGGAGGATGAAAAACTGTTTTTT | CASLRWAREDEKLFF
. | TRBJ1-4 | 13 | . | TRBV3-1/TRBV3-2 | TGTGCCAGCAGCGGGGGCCCTAATGAAAAACTGTTTTTT | CASSGGPNEKLFF
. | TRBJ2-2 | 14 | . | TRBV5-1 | TGCGCTAGCAGACGGGAGCGCGACACCGGGGAGCTGTTTTTT | CASRRERDTGELFF
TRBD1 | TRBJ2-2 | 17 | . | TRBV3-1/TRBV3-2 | TGTGCCAGCAGCCAAGTTACAGGGGGCGCGTGGACCGGGGAGCTGTTTTTT | CASSQVTGGAWTGELFF
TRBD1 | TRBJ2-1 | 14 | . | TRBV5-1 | TGCGCCAGCAGTTCGGACAGGGGGCGGAATGAGCAGTTCTTC | CASSSDRGRNEQFF
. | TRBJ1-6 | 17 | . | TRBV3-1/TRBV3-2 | TGTGCCAGCAGCCAGGGGGGGCAGTTACCCTGGGGTTCACCCCTCCACTTT | CASSQGGQLPWGSPLHF
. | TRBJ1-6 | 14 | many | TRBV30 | TGTGCCTGGAGCCCAAACGGGGGGGGGCTACACCTCCACTTT | CAWSPNGGGLHLHF
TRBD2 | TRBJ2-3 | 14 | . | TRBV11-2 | TGTGCCAGCAGCTACGGTAGCGGGAGGGATACGCAGTATTTT | CASSYGSGRDTQYF
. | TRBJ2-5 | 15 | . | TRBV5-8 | TGTGCCAGCAGGACTGGGGCAGGGTGGCAAGAGACCCAGTACTTC | CASRTGAGWQETQYF